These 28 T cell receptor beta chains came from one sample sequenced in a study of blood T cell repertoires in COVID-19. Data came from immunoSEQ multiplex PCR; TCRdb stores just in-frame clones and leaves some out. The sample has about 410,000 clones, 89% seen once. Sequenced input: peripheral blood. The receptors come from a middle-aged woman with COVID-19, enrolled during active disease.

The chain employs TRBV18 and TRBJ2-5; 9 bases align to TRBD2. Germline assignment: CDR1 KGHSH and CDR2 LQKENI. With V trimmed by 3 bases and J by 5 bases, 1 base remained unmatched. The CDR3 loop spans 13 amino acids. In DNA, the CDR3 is TGTGCCAGCTCACCGGCGGGGGGGGAGACCCAGTACTTC. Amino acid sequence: CASSPAGGETQYF. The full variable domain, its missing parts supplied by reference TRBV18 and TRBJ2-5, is NAGVMQNPRHLVRRRGQEARLRCSPMKGHSHVYWYRQLPEEGLKFMVYLQKENIIDESGMPKERFSAEFPKEGPSILRIQQVVRGDSAAYFCASSPAGGETQYFGPGTRLLVL.

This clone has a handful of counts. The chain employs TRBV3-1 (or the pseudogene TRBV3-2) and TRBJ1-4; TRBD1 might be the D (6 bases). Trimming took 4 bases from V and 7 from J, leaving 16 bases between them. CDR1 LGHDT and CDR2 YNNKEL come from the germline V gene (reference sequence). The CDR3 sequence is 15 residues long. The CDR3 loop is CASSPLKGGGEKLFF. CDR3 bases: TGTGCCAGCAGCCCCCTCAAGGGGGGGGGTGAAAAACTGTTTTTT.

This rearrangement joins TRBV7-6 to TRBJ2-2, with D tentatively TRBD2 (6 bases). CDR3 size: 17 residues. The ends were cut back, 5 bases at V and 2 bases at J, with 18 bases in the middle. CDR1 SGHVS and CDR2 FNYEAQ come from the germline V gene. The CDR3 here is CASSPRSSGPNTGELFF. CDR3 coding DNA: TGTGCCAGCAGCCCCCGGAGCAGCGGGCCCAACACCGGGGAGCTGTTTTTT. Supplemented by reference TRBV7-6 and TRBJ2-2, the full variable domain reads GAGVSQSPRYKVTKRGQDVALRCDPISGHVSLYWYRQALGQGPEFLTYFNYEAQQDKSGLPNDRFSAERPEGSISTLTIQRTEQRDSAMYRCASSPRSSGPNTGELFFGEGSRLTVL.

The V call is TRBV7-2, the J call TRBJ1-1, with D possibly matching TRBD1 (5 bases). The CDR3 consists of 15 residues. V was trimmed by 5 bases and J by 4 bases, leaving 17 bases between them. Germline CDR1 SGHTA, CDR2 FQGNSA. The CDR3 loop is CASSPRGGSSTEAFF. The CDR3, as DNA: TGTGCCAGCAGCCCCCGGGGGGGGAGTAGCACTGAAGCTTTCTTT.

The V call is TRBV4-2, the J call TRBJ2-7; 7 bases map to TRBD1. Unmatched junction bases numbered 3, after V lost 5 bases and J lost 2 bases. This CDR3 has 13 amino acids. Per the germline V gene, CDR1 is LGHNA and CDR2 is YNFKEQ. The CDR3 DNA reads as TGTGCCAGCAGCTTTACAGGGGCCTACGAGCAGTACTTC. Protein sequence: CASSFTGAYEQYF.

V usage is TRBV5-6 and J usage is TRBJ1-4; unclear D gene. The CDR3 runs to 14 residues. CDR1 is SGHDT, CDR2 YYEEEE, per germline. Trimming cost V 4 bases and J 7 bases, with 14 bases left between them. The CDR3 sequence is CASSVSGSREKLFF. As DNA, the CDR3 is TGTGCCAGCAGCGTCTCCGGGAGCCGTGAAAAACTGTTTTTT. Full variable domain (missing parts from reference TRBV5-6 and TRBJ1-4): DAGVTQSPTHLIKTRGQQVTLRCSPKSGHDTVSWYQQALGQGPQFIFQYYEEEERQRGNFPDRFSGHQFPNYSSELNVNALLLGDSALYLCASSVSGSREKLFFGSGTQLSVL.

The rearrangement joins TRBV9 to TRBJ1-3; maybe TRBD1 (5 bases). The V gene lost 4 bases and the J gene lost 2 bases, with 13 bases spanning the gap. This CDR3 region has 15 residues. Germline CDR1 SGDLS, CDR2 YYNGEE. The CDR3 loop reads CASSPGFSAGNTIYF. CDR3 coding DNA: TGTGCCAGCAGCCCAGGGTTTTCTGCTGGAAACACCATATATTTT.

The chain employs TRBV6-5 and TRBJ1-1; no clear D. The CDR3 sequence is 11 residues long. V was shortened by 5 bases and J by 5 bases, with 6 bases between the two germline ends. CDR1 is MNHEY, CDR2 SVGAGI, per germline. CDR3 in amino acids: CASSQETEAFF. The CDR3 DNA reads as TGTGCCAGCAGTCAGGAAACTGAAGCTTTCTTT.

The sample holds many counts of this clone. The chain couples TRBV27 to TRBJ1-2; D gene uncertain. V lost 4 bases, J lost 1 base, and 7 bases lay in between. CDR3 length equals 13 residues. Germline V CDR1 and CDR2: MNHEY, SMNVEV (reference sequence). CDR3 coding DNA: TGTGCCAGCAGTTATGAGGGTAACTATGGCTACACCTTC. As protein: CASSYEGNYGYTF.

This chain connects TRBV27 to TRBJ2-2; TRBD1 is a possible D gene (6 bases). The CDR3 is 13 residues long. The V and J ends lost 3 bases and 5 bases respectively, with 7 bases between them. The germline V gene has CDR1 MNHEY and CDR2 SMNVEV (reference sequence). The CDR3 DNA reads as TGTGCCAGCAGTTTCGGACAGACCGGGGAGCTGTTTTTT. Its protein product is CASSFGQTGELFF.

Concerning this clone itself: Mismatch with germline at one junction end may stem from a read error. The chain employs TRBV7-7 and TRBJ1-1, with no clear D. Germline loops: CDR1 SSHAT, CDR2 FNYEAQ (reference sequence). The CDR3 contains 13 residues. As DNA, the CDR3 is TGTGCTAGCAGCCCGAGTGAGAACACTGAAGCTTTCTTT. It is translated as CASSPSENTEAFF. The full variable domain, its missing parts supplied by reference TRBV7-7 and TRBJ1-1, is GAGVSQSPRYKVTKRGQDVTLRCDPISSHATLYWYQQALGQGPEFLTYFNYEAQPDKSGLPSDRFSAERPEGSISTLTIQRTEQRDSAMYRCASSPSENTEAFFGQGTRLTVV.

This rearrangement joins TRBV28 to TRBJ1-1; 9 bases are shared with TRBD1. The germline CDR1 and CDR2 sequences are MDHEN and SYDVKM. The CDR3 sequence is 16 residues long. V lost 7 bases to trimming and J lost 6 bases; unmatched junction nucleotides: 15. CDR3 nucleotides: TGTGCCAGCATCCTCCGGACAGGGGCAGTAAAGGCTGAAGCTTTCTTT. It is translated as CASILRTGAVKAEAFF. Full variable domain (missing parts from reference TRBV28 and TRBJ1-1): DVKVTQSSRYLVKRTGEKVFLECVQDMDHENMFWYRQDPGLGLRLIYFSYDVKMKEKGDIPEGYSVSREKKERFSLILESASTNQTSMYLCASILRTGAVKAEAFFGQGTRLTVV.

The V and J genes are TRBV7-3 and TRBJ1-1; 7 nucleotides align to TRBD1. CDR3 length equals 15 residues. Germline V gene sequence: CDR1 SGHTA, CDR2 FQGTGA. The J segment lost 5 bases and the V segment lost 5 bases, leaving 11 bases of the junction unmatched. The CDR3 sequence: CASSPSDRSRTEAFF. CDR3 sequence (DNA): TGTGCCAGCAGCCCTTCGGACAGGTCGAGAACTGAAGCTTTCTTT.

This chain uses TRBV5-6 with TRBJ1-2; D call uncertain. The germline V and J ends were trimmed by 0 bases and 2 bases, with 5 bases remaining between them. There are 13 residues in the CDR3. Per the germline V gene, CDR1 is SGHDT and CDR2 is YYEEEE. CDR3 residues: CASSLDGNYGYTF. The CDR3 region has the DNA TGTGCCAGCAGCTTGGACGGGAACTATGGCTACACCTTC.

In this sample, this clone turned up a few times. The CDR3 protein is CASSQGTGNQPQHF. The CDR3 DNA reads TGCGCCAGCAGCCAGGGGACAGGGAATCAGCCCCAGCATTTT. The V gene is TRBV5-1, the J gene TRBJ1-5; 9 bases fit TRBD1. The CDR3 spans 14 residues. The V gene's germline CDR1 is SGHRS and CDR2 YFSETQ. The ends lost 4 bases at V and 4 bases at J; junction bases unmatched: 3.

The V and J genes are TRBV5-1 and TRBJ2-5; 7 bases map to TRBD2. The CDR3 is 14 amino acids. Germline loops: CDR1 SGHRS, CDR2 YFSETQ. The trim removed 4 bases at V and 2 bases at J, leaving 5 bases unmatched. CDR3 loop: CASSAASGQETQYF. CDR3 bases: TGCGCCAGCAGCGCGGCTAGCGGACAAGAGACCCAGTACTTC.

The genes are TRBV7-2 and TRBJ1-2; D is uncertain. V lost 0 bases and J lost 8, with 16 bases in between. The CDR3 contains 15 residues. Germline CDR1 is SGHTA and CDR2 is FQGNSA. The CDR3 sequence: CASSLARGSLEGYTF. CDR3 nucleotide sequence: TGTGCCAGCAGCTTAGCGCGTGGCAGCCTAGAGGGCTACACCTTC. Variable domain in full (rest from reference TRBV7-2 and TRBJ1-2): GAGVSQSPSNKVTEKGKDVELRCDPISGHTALYWYRQSLGQGLEFLIYFQGNSAPDKSGLPSDRFSAERTGGSVSTLTIQRTQQEDSAVYLCASSLARGSLEGYTFGSGTRLTVV.

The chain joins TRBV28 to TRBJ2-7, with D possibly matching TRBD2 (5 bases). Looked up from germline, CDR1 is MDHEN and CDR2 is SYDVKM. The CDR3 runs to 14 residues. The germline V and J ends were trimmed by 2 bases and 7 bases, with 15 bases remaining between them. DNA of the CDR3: TGTGCCAGCAGTTTACCCGGGATGCTGGGAGAGCAGTACTTC. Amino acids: CASSLPGMLGEQYF.

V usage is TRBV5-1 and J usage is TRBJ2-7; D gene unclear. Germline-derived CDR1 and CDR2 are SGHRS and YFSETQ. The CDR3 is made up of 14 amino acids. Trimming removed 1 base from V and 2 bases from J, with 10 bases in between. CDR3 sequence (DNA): TGCGCCAGCAGCTTGCTAGTGAGCACCTACGAGCAGTACTTC. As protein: CASSLLVSTYEQYF.

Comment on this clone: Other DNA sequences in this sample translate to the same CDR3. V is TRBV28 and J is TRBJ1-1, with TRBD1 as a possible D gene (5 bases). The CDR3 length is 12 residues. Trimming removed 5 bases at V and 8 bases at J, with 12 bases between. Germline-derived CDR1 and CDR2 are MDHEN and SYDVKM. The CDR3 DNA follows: TGTGCCAGCAGTCTATTGACAGCAGAAGCTTTCTTT. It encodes CASSLLTAEAFF.

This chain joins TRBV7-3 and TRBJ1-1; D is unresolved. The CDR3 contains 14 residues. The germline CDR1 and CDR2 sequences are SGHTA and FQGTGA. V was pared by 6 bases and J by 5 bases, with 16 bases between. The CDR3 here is CASSTGSPGTEAFF. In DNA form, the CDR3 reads TGTGCCAGCAGTACCGGGTCCCCGGGTACTGAAGCTTTCTTT.

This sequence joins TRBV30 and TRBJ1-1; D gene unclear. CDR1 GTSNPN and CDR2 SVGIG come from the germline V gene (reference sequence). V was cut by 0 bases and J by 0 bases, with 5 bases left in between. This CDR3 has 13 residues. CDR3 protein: CAWSVNMNTEAFF. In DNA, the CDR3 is TGTGCCTGGAGTGTAAACATGAACACTGAAGCTTTCTTT.

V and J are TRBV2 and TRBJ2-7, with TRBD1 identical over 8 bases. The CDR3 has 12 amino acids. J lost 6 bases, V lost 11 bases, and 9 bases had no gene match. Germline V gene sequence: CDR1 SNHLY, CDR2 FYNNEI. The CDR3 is CALSRTGPEQYF. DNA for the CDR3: TGTGCCCTCTCCCGGACAGGGCCCGAGCAGTACTTC.

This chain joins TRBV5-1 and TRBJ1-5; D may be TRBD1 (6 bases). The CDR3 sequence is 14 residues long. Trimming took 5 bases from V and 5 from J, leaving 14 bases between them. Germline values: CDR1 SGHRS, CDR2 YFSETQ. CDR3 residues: CASSLGGADQPQHF. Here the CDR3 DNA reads TGCGCCAGCAGTCTGGGGGGGGCAGATCAGCCCCAGCATTTT.

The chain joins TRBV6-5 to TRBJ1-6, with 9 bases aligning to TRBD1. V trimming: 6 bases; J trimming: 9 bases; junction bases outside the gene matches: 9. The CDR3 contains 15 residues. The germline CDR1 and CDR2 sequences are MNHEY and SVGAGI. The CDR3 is CASRSTGQGTSPLHF. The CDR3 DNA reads TGTGCCAGCAGGTCTACGGGACAGGGTACTTCACCCCTCCACTTT.

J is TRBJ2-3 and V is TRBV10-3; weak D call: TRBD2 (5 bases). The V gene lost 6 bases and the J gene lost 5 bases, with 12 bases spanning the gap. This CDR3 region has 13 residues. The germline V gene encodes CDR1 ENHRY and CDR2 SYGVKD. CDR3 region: CAIRLREEDTQYF. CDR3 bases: TGTGCCATCAGGCTCCGGGAAGAAGATACGCAGTATTTT.

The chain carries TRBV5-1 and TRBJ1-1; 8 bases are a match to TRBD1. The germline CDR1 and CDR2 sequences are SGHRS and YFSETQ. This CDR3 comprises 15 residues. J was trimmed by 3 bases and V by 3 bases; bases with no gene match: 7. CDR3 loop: CASSSTGVQDTEAFF. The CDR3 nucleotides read TGCGCCAGCAGCTCGACAGGGGTTCAGGACACTGAAGCTTTCTTT.

CDR3 sequence reads: CASSLEVETEAFF. In DNA, the CDR3 is TGTGCCAGCAGCTTAGAGGTTGAAACTGAAGCTTTCTTT. The rearrangement uses TRBV7-3 and TRBJ1-1; D is uncertain. Germline V gene lookup returns CDR1 SGHTA and CDR2 FQGTGA. This CDR3 is built from 13 residues. The V gene lost 2 bases and the J gene lost 5 bases, with 9 bases spanning the gap.